Reported below is one T cell receptor (beta chain). This record comes from a study of blood T cell repertoires in COVID-19. About the study: COVID-19 samples from acute and convalescent phases originated in the United States, Italy and Spain.

Original handling: Amplifying reference gene primers gave estimates of nucleated cell counts. The protocol was immunoSEQ multiplex PCR, while the TCRdb copy is restricted to in-frame clones and leaves out a portion. Clone size and V and J calls were adopted from that table, with D and trimming inferred from the DNA. This table has around 300,000 clones, around four fifths appearing once. This CDR3 has 15 amino acids. The germline V gene has CDR1 SEHNR and CDR2 FQNEAQ (reference sequence). With 1 base removed from V and 4 bases from J, the gap between germline ends came to 13 bases. The source of this sequence is a man aged 25 to 45 with active or convalescent COVID-19. The rearrangement uses TRBV7-9 and TRBJ1-2; maybe TRBD1 (6 bases). Sequenced: peripheral blood. This CDR3 is CASSLGSGVTYGYTF. The CDR3 nucleotides read TGTGCCAGCAGCTTAGGGTCAGGGGTTACCTATGGCTACACCTTC.